These 22 T cell receptor beta chains were sequenced from one sample in a study of T cell clonality in common variable immunodeficiency (dated by TCRdb to 2015 to 2017). Receptor amplification or capture employed the immunoSEQ multiplex PCR assay. In TCRdb, the immuneACCESS table is reduced to in-frame sequences with V and J assigned. These tables do not hold every clone; where another copy was compared, an unresolved V gene accounts for under half, and the others remain unexplained. In this sample, about 39,000 clones appear, none counted once only. Around 3% of the sample is held by the ten biggest clonotypes. Sequencing used peripheral blood mononuclear cells. Receptors originate from a person aged 18 to 75 in good health.

Many counts were recorded for this clone. CDR3 DNA, as far as it was read: TGTGCCTGGAATCGGCAGGGAGGC. Protein product: CAWNRQGG. In full, the CDR3 is CAWNRQGGYTF. J is TRBJ1-2 and V is TRBV30, with a possible D match to TRBD1 (5 bases). Coverage ceases 3 residues before the CDR3 finishes, and the germline J gene fills in the end. Germline CDR1 GTSNPN, CDR2 SVGIG (reference sequence). The CDR3 is 11 residues long.

A few counts support this clone. A much larger clone lies a single base off, so this may be a read error. Read data end 3 residues before the CDR3 end; the end is taken from the germline J gene. The V call is TRBV19, the J call TRBJ2-2; 10 bases align to TRBD1. Germline loops: CDR1 LNHDA, CDR2 SQIVND (reference sequence). The length of the CDR3 is 17 residues. The sequenced CDR3 bases are TGTGCCAGTAGTAGGACAGGGGGGGGCTCTGGGGCCAACGTG. Protein product: CASSRTGGGSGANV. The full CDR3 is CASSRTGGGSGANVLFF.

Ten or more counts support this clone. The read finishes 3 residues shy of the CDR3 end, and the germline J gene is used to complete it. The chain links TRBV18 to TRBJ2-1; 8 nucleotides align to TRBD2. Germline V gives CDR1 KGHSH, CDR2 LQKENI. J was trimmed by 3 bases and V by 3 bases; bases with no gene match: 7. The CDR3 loop spans 16 amino acids. The DNA read from the CDR3 is TGTGCCAGCTCACCGCAAGCGGGAGTCTTCTACAATGAG. Encoded protein: CASSPQAGVFYNE. The full CDR3 reads CASSPQAGVFYNEQFF.

In this sample, this clone turned up many times. The read is 3 residues too short to cover the CDR3 end, so that end is filled in from the germline J gene. The chain is built from TRBV10-3 and TRBJ2-2; 11 bases agree with TRBD2. V was pared by 4 bases and J by 2 bases, with 3 bases of the junction left unmatched. Per the germline V gene, CDR1 is ENHRY and CDR2 is SYGVKD. The CDR3 totals 16 residues. The part of the CDR3 DNA that was read is TGTGCCATCAGTGTGACTAGCGGGACCAACACCGGGGAG. Translation gives CAISVTSGTNTGE. The whole CDR3 protein reads CAISVTSGTNTGELFF.

Note on this clone: The CDR3 end falls 3 residues outside the read, so it is completed with the germline J gene. The rearrangement joins TRBV7-2 to TRBJ1-1; D possibly corresponds to TRBD1 (5 bases). The V end lost 4 bases, the J end lost 0 bases, and 12 bases lay between the germline ends. The CDR3 covers 15 residues. Germline V CDR1 and CDR2: SGHTA, FQGNSA. CDR3 sequence reads: CASSSTAQLNTEAFF. Partial CDR3 DNA: TGTGCCAGCAGCTCGACAGCCCAATTGAACACTGAA.

With respect to this clone: The read halts 3 residues ahead of the CDR3 end, with the missing end drawn from the germline J gene. V and J are TRBV11-2 and TRBJ2-1; D gene unclear. Germline-derived CDR1 and CDR2 are SGHAT and FQNNGV. This CDR3 contains 13 residues. V gave up 1 base and J gave up 6 bases, with 7 bases separating them. CDR3 amino acids: CASSLARTNEQFF. The sequenced part of the CDR3 DNA is TGTGCCAGCAGCTTAGCGCGTACCAATGAG.

This clone showed up just a few times. The DNA read from the CDR3 is TGTGCCAGCAGTTTCCACGGTGAA. Residues: CASSFHGE. The CDR3 reads in full as CASSFHGEAFF. This rearrangement joins TRBV7-9 to TRBJ1-1, with unresolved D. The read terminates 3 residues ahead of where the CDR3 ends, so the germline J gene completes it. This CDR3 spans 11 amino acids. Germline V CDR1 and CDR2: SEHNR, FQNEAQ (reference sequence). The V gene lost 6 bases and the J gene lost 7 bases, with 9 bases spanning the gap.

This clone occurred many times. The CDR3 end is not reached by the read, which stops 3 residues before it; the germline J gene fills it in. V gene TRBV20-1 combines with J gene TRBJ1-5; a possible D gene is TRBD1 (5 bases). V was trimmed by 1 base and J by 5 bases, leaving 18 bases between them. The CDR3 length is 16 residues. The V gene's germline CDR1 is DFQATT and CDR2 SNEGSKA (reference sequence). Partial CDR3 DNA: TGCAGTGCTAGAGTAGCAGGGCGGTTCTCCGATCAGCCC. It codes for CSARVAGRFSDQP. The entire CDR3 sequence reads CSARVAGRFSDQPQHF.

This clone was counted at least ten times. The read ends 3 residues early relative to the CDR3; the germline J gene fills the gap. This rearrangement joins TRBV19 to TRBJ2-1; a possible D gene is TRBD2 (5 bases). V shed 3 bases and J shed 6 bases, with 9 bases lying between them. CDR1 and CDR2 from the germline V gene are LNHDA and SQIVND (reference sequence). This CDR3 spans 13 amino acids. The sequenced CDR3 bases are TGTGCCAGTAGTATGGAGCGGCCCAATGAG. This encodes CASSMERPNE. The entire CDR3 protein reads CASSMERPNEQFF.

This clone was detected many times. The sequence runs out 3 residues before the end of the CDR3; the remainder is reconstructed from the germline J gene. This sequence joins TRBV20-1 and TRBJ2-3, with D hard to call. CDR3 length: 13 amino acids. V was clipped by 1 base and J by 3 bases, with 8 bases between them. Looked up from germline, CDR1 is DFQATT and CDR2 is SNEGSKA (reference sequence). CDR3 region: CSARGRATDTQYF. Incomplete CDR3 DNA: TGCAGTGCTAGAGGTAGAGCGACAGATACG.

This clone was seen repeatedly, ten times or more. The read ends 3 residues before the CDR3 terminus; that terminus is restored from the germline J gene. The rearrangement links TRBV6-2 or TRBV6-3 to TRBJ1-5; 7 bases match TRBD1. The trim removed 6 bases at V and 5 bases at J, leaving 10 bases unmatched. This CDR3 has 15 amino acids. Germline V CDR1 and CDR2: MNHEY, SVGEGT. CDR3 sequence: CASSKGQVPDQPQHF. CDR3 bases read: TGTGCCAGCAGCAAAGGACAGGTCCCCGATCAGCCC.

This clone has a count of ten or more. CDR3 protein: CAWSRGSYNEQFF. The DNA read from the CDR3 is TGTGCCTGGAGTCGGGGTTCCTACAATGAG. The chain carries TRBV30 and TRBJ2-1; D is perhaps TRBD2 (5 bases). The DNA ends 3 residues before the CDR3 does, and the rest of the CDR3 is filled in from the germline J gene. This CDR3 is 13 amino acids long. V lost 2 bases, J lost 1 base, and 6 bases lay in between. Germline V CDR1 and CDR2: GTSNPN, SVGIG (reference sequence).

Turning to this clone: A clone one base away is much larger, so this may be a read error. The read terminates 3 residues before the CDR3 end, so the remaining end is supplied by the germline J gene. J is TRBJ2-5 and V is TRBV7-3; 14 bases match TRBD2. The germline gives CDR1 SGHTA, CDR2 FQGTGA. This CDR3 has 18 amino acids. This CDR3 reads CASSLTPGTSGSTDTQYF. The covered CDR3 bases are TGTGCCAGCAGCTTAACACCCGGGACTAGCGGGAGCACAGATACC.

This clone came up many times. CDR3: CASSISAGTNYGYTF. The part of the CDR3 DNA that was read is TGTGCCAGTAGTATTTCGGCAGGGACTAACTATGGC. V usage is TRBV19 and J usage is TRBJ1-2; D may be TRBD1 (5 bases). The read terminates 3 residues ahead of where the CDR3 ends, so the germline J gene completes it. Trimming pared 3 bases from V and 0 bases from J, leaving 11 bases between. CDR3 length equals 15 residues. Germline V gives CDR1 LNHDA, CDR2 SQIVND (reference sequence). Looking up the rest from reference TRBV19 and TRBJ1-2 gives the full variable domain: DGGITQSPKYLFRKEGQNVTLSCEQNLNHDAMYWYRQDPGQGLRLIYYSQIVNDFQKGDIAEGYSVSREKKESFPLTVTSAQKNPTAFYLCASSISAGTNYGYTFGSGTRLTVV.

This clone was detected many times. The covered CDR3 bases are TGTGCCAGTAGTATAGCCCCCCCCGCAATAGCGAGGCCCCAAGAGACC. The encoded protein is CASSIAPPAIARPQET. The entire CDR3 is CASSIAPPAIARPQETQYF. The genes are TRBV19 and TRBJ2-5; D is perhaps TRBD2 (5 bases). The sequenced fragment ends 3 residues before the CDR3 boundary, so the rest is inferred from the germline J gene. From germline, CDR1 is LNHDA and CDR2 SQIVND (reference sequence). The CDR3 extends over 19 amino acids. The germline V and J ends were trimmed by 1 base and 1 base, with 22 bases remaining between them. Drawing the rest from reference TRBV19 and TRBJ2-5, the complete variable domain is DGGITQSPKYLFRKEGQNVTLSCEQNLNHDAMYWYRQDPGQGLRLIYYSQIVNDFQKGDIAEGYSVSREKKESFPLTVTSAQKNPTAFYLCASSIAPPAIARPQETQYFGPGTRLLVL.

The table lists this clone with many counts. The part of the CDR3 DNA that was read is TGTGCCAGCAGCCCCCCGGAAGGGTTCAGGTCCGAG. Amino acids: CASSPPEGFRSE. The complete CDR3 protein is CASSPPEGFRSEQYF. The rearrangement links TRBV7-9 to TRBJ2-7, with unresolved D. The read ends 3 residues before the CDR3 terminus; that terminus is restored from the germline J gene. This CDR3 has 15 amino acids. Germline CDR1 SEHNR, CDR2 FQNEAQ (reference sequence). V lost 5 bases to trimming and J lost 6 bases, with 20 bases between them. The full variable domain, in which reference TRBV7-9 and TRBJ2-7 provide the parts outside the CDR3, is DTGVSQNPRHKITKRGQNVTFRCDPISEHNRLYWYRQTLGQGPEFLTYFQNEAQLEKSRLLSDRFSAERPKGSFSTLEIQRTEQGDSAMYLCASSPPEGFRSEQYFGPGTRLTVT.

This clone was seen more than once but under ten times. The CDR3 spells CASSGTVYNEQFF. CDR3 DNA (partial): TGTGCCAGCAGTGGGACAGTTTACAATGAG. The rearrangement links TRBV25-1 to TRBJ2-1, with D possibly matching TRBD1 (6 bases). From the germline J gene comes the end of the CDR3, since the read stops 3 residues before it. The CDR3 spans 13 residues. Germline V gives CDR1 MGHDK, CDR2 SYGVNS. Between the trimmed V and J ends, which lost 4 bases and 4 bases, there was a span of 8 bases.

This clone has more than one count but fewer than ten. The read falls 3 residues short of the CDR3 end, and the missing part is taken from the germline J gene. The chain links TRBV20-1 to TRBJ1-1; the match to TRBD1 covers 7 bases. V trimming: 3 bases; J trimming: 5 bases; junction bases outside the gene matches: 9. Germline CDR1 reads DFQATT; CDR2 reads SNEGSKA (reference sequence). This CDR3 spans 14 amino acids. Partial CDR3 DNA: TGCAGTGCTAGCCCGACAGGGTCGGGTACTGAA. This codes for CSASPTGSGTE. The complete CDR3 protein is CSASPTGSGTEAFF.

This clone was detected many times. The read is 3 residues too short to cover the CDR3 end, so that end is filled in from the germline J gene. The chain uses TRBV2 and TRBJ1-5; possibly TRBD1 for D (6 bases). The CDR3 runs 13 residues. V shed 8 bases and J shed 3 bases, with 11 bases lying between them. Germline V lookup: CDR1 SNHLY, CDR2 FYNNEI. CDR3 DNA (partial): TGTGCCAGCGGGGGGGGGCCCAATCAGCCC. Its protein product is CASGGGPNQP. From start to end, the CDR3 is CASGGGPNQPQHF.

This clone has a count of ten or more. The CDR3 sequence is CASEFRGRETQYF. The sequenced part of the CDR3 DNA is TGTGCCTCCGAATTTAGGGGGCGGGAGACC. The J gene is TRBJ2-5, the V gene TRBV30, with TRBD1 matching 7 bases. The read gets to within 3 residues of the CDR3 end, and the germline J gene fills in the rest. The CDR3 sequence is 13 residues long. V shed 7 bases and J 5 bases; nucleotides not matched to a gene: 10. Germline CDR1 is GTSNPN and CDR2 is SVGIG (reference sequence). The full variable domain, in which reference TRBV30 and TRBJ2-5 provide the parts outside the CDR3, is SQTIHQWPATLVQPVGSPLSLECTVEGTSNPNLYWYRQAAGRGLQLLFYSVGIGQISSEVPQNLSASRPQDRQFILSSKKLLLSDSGFYLCASEFRGRETQYFGPGTRLLVL.

This clone was found many times. CDR3 region: CSARGGDSNFWGGYTF. CDR3 DNA (partial): TGCAGTGCTAGGGGGGGGGACTCCAATTTCTGGGGTGGC. The chain links TRBV20-1 to TRBJ1-2, with D possibly matching TRBD1 (5 bases). The read halts 3 residues ahead of the CDR3 end, with the missing end drawn from the germline J gene. Germline CDR1 and CDR2: DFQATT and SNEGSKA (reference sequence). The CDR3 runs 16 residues. V shed 3 bases and J shed 7 bases, with 24 bases lying between them.

This clone was counted a few times. Sequencing ends 3 residues short of the CDR3 end; the germline J gene provides the rest. The chain recombines TRBV6-4 with TRBJ2-1, with 7 bases lining up with TRBD2. V was pared by 4 bases and J by 9 bases, with 12 bases of the junction left unmatched. Germline values: CDR1 MRHNA, CDR2 SNTAGT. CDR3 size: 15 residues. The part of the CDR3 DNA that was read is TGTGCCAGCAGTGCGGAGGGCACGGGGGGTCCTGAG. Residues: CASSAEGTGGPE. The whole CDR3 is CASSAEGTGGPEQFF.